This T cell receptor beta chain was found in a study of blood T cell repertoires in COVID-19. For the study at large: Sample material is recorded as cDNA or gDNA derived from T cells, B-cell-depleted T cells, or PBMCs.

Study processing details: Reference gene primer amplification gave estimated nucleated cell counts. Measured with immunoSEQ multiplex PCR; TCRdb has only the in-frame clones, and not every one. V and J calls and clone size follow that table, whereas D and trimming were derived from the DNA. The table has some 330,000 clones, roughly 90% seen once; the top ten hold 3.5% to 4%. This clone showed up just once. Trimming shortened V by 1 base and J by 6 bases, and 14 bases separated the two germline ends. The CDR3 runs 15 residues. Germline V lookup: CDR1 LGHNA, CDR2 YSLEER. The TCR comes from a woman between 50 and 59 years old with active or convalescent COVID-19. Sequenced material: peripheral blood. The chain has TRBV4-3 and TRBJ2-3, with a weak D call TRBD1 (6 bases). For the CDR3, the DNA is TGCGCCAGCAGCCAAGGAGGCAAGAGGGGGGATACGCAGTATTTT. Translating it yields CASSQGGKRGDTQYF.